This T cell receptor beta chain appears in the sequencing data of a study of cytomegalovirus exposure and HLA in healthy donors. Study results and caveats: Through in vitro validation, a few CMV-associated chains were shown to be specific for CMV antigens.

This clone was detected a few times. Antigen specificity is unknown. The junction does not match germline at one end; this may be a read error. Sequencing was performed with immunoSEQ multiplex PCR; in TCRdb, only in-frame clones are kept and a portion is missing. Of about 150,000 clones in the sample, 75% to 90% were seen once. In germline, CDR1 is LGHNA, CDR2 YNFKEQ. This CDR3 contains 14 residues. This sequence joins TRBV4-2 and TRBJ1-2; 7 positions agree with TRBD1. This clonotype originated in a young woman in good health and CMV-seropositive. Sequences were obtained from PBMCs. CDR3 coding DNA: TGTGCCAGCAGCCCAGGTCGGGACAGTCTTGGCTCCACCTTC. Its protein is CASSPGRDSLGSTF.